A single T cell receptor (beta chain) is shown here with its context. Antigen unknown. These data belong to a study of vaccination effects on CD4 cells after COVID-19. Study-wide background: Every well got a few million PBMC, which were grown with 8.5 to 10 IU/ml IL-2 and about 10 ug/ml peptides.

Cultured cells yielded isolated CD4+ T cells after approximately nine days. Regarding the study as a whole: Cross-reaction with common cold coronaviruses was seen in only 1 of 255 vaccine-induced clones from healthy vaccinees. Late post-vaccination samples showed marked contraction of infection- and vaccine-induced clones.

Produced via immunoSEQ multiplex PCR; TCRdb's table is partial and in-frame only. The table includes about 74,000 clones, approximately 77% detected once. The CDR3 has 14 amino acids. J gave up 2 bases and V 8 bases, and 8 bases lay outside the gene matches. Germline V lookup: CDR1 SNHLY, CDR2 FYNNEI. The V call is TRBV2, the J call TRBJ2-5, with 7 bases identical to TRBD2. The receptor was isolated from a human donor who received a COVID-19 vaccine. Sequenced here: CD4+ T cells from PBMCs cultured without peptide, sampled before COVID-19 vaccination. CDR3 sequence (DNA): TGTGCCAGCTCTGGCGGGAGCGCTCAAGAGACCCAGTACTTC. Its translation: CASSGGSAQETQYF. The whole variable domain, filled in from reference TRBV2 and TRBJ2-5, reads EPEVTQTPSHQVTQMGQEVILRCVPISNHLYFYWYRQILGQKVEFLVSFYNNEISEKSEIFDDQFSVERPDGSNFTLKIRSTKLEDSAMYFCASSGGSAQETQYFGPGTRLLVL.